These 14 T cell receptor beta chains share one sample of origin, sequenced in a study of shared clonotypes between healthy human individuals. Clones were read by immunoSEQ multiplex PCR, and TCRdb kept only the in-frame ones, dropping some. Here the sample spans 1 million to 1.2 million clones, around three quarters being singletons. Sequenced input: memory CD4+ T cells from PBMCs. Subset reported: CD45RA-negative fraction. All receptors derive from a man in his late teens or twenties in good health. Some clones in this sample may be carry-over from other donors' samples.

The sample holds many counts of this clone. V gene TRBV13 combines with J gene TRBJ2-7; the D call may be TRBD1 or TRBD2 (5 bases each). CDR3 size: 14 residues. Per the germline V gene, CDR1 is PRHDT and CDR2 is FYEKMQ (reference sequence). V was cut by 5 bases and J by 0 bases, with 11 bases left in between. CDR3 DNA: TGTGCCAGCAGCCTGGGGGTCCCCTCCTACGAGCAGTACTTC. It translates to CASSLGVPSYEQYF.

The sample holds a few counts of this clone. The same CDR3 is also encoded by other DNA sequences in this sample. V usage is TRBV30 and J usage is TRBJ2-7; 7 bases agree with TRBD1. Germline V gene lookup returns CDR1 GTSNPN and CDR2 SVGIG (reference sequence). After removal of 0 bases from V and 5 bases from J, the junction contained 1 base not matched to a gene. CDR3 length equals 12 residues. As DNA, the CDR3 is TGTGCCTGGAGTGTAGGGGGCCACGAGCAGTACTTC. This gives the protein CAWSVGGHEQYF.

The chain joins TRBV5-4 to TRBJ1-2; D ambiguous. The V gene's germline CDR1 is SGHNT and CDR2 YYREEE (reference sequence). CDR3 length equals 15 residues. The V end was cut by 0 bases, the J end by 4 bases, with 13 bases between. The chain's CDR3 is CASSLVGLALYGYTF. The CDR3 coding sequence is TGTGCCAGCAGCTTGGTAGGTCTGGCTCTCTATGGCTACACCTTC.

The genes are TRBV29-1 and TRBJ1-5; D not certain. In germline, CDR1 is SQVTM, CDR2 ANQGSEA. This CDR3 is 13 amino acids long. The germline V and J ends were trimmed by 7 bases and 6 bases, with 16 bases remaining between them. CDR3 residues: CSADGGIGQPQHF. The DNA for the CDR3 is TGCAGCGCCGATGGAGGGATCGGTCAGCCCCAGCATTTT.

The V call is TRBV4-1, the J call TRBJ1-2; 10 bases line up with TRBD1. This CDR3 spans 15 amino acids. Losses at the gene ends were 4 bases for V and 2 bases for J; bases not matched to a gene: 4. From germline, CDR1 is MGHRA and CDR2 YSYEKL. Written as DNA, the CDR3 is TGCGCCAGCAGCCCGACGGACAGGGGGAACTATGGCTACACCTTC. Its translation is CASSPTDRGNYGYTF.

The rearrangement uses TRBV11-2 and TRBJ2-5, with a tentative D call TRBD2 (5 bases). The J call is uncertain, as TRBJ2-7 better fits the DNA end. Looked up from germline, CDR1 is SGHAT and CDR2 is FQNNGV. The CDR3 sequence is 14 residues long. The CDR3 DNA reads TGTGCCAGCAGCCATAGCGCCGGTGGGTACGAGCAGTACTTC. Its translation: CASSHSAGGYEQYF.

The CDR3 loop reads CASSLDPFGNEQFF. CDR3 sequence (DNA): TGCGCCAGCAGCTTGGATCCCTTTGGGAATGAGCAGTTCTTC. The rearrangement links TRBV5-1 to TRBJ2-1; D uncertain. This CDR3 region has 14 residues. Germline V gene lookup returns CDR1 SGHRS and CDR2 YFSETQ. Trimming pared 0 bases from V and 7 bases from J, leaving 11 bases between.

This chain joins TRBV5-1 and TRBJ1-1, with D unclear. Trimming removed 0 bases at V and 0 bases at J, with 9 bases between. The CDR3 has 15 amino acids. CDR1 is SGHRS and CDR2 is YFSETQ in the germline V gene. The CDR3 DNA sequence: TGCGCCAGCAGCTTGGTAGGGCGGTTGAACACTGAAGCTTTCTTT. Protein product: CASSLVGRLNTEAFF.

The V gene is TRBV9, the J gene TRBJ2-1; TRBD2 is a possible D gene (6 bases). Looked up from germline, CDR1 is SGDLS and CDR2 is YYNGEE. The length of the CDR3 is 15 residues. V was trimmed by 0 bases and J by 9 bases, leaving 16 bases between them. The CDR3 loop is CASSVAPSERGEQFF. CDR3 coding DNA: TGTGCCAGCAGCGTAGCTCCTAGCGAACGGGGTGAGCAGTTCTTC.

V and J are TRBV6-5 and TRBJ2-5; D unclear. The CDR3 consists of 12 residues. Germline V gene sequence: CDR1 MNHEY, CDR2 SVGAGI. V was pared by 7 bases and J by 5 bases, with 11 bases between. The CDR3, as DNA: TGTGCCAGCAACCCGCTGGGGGAGACCCAGTACTTC. Amino acid sequence: CASNPLGETQYF.

The chain employs TRBV7-2 and TRBJ2-1, with TRBD1 matching over 8 bases. Trimming at V came to 2 bases and at J to 8 bases, leaving 8 bases not matched to a gene. The CDR3 spans 15 residues. CDR1 SGHTA and CDR2 FQGNSA come from the germline V gene. The CDR3 loop reads CASSLQGACNDEQFF. CDR3 in DNA: TGTGCCAGCAGCTTACAGGGGGCCTGTAACGATGAGCAGTTCTTC.

This clone was recorded only once. The chain carries TRBV11-2 and TRBJ2-7, with D perhaps being TRBD1 or TRBD2 (6 bases each). Germline assignment: CDR1 SGHAT and CDR2 FQNNGV. The CDR3 is made up of 15 amino acids. Trimming stripped 1 base from V and 3 bases from J, with 13 bases between. CDR3 nucleotide sequence: TGTGCCAGCAGCTTAGCGGTTGGAGGGGGCTACGAGCAGTACTTC. This gives the protein CASSLAVGGGYEQYF.

The chain employs TRBV2 and TRBJ2-5; possibly TRBD1 or TRBD2 for D (7 bases each). The J call is in doubt because the DNA end fits TRBJ2-7 better. This CDR3 has 15 amino acids. Germline V gene lookup returns CDR1 SNHLY and CDR2 FYNNEI. CDR3 loop: CATRARGLGGAEQYF. The CDR3 DNA follows: TGTGCCACTCGAGCCCGAGGACTAGGGGGCGCCGAGCAGTACTTC.

The chain is built from TRBV28 and TRBJ1-2; maybe TRBD1 (6 bases). CDR3 length: 17 residues. The V end was cut by 2 bases, the J end by 4 bases, with 20 bases between. Germline CDR1 MDHEN, CDR2 SYDVKM. The CDR3 bases are TGTGCCAGCAGTTTACCGGCAGGGGCCGGTACCGTCTATGGCTACACCTTC. This codes for CASSLPAGAGTVYGYTF.